This T cell receptor beta chain was recorded in a study of cytomegalovirus exposure and HLA in healthy donors. Study observations and caveats: TCR clusters originating in the first cohort tended to co-occur in the 100 to 150 validation repertoires, according to a later analysis. The study put 150 to 200 TCR beta chains on its list as cytomegalovirus-associated. Most TCR sequences were seen very rarely across donors, but some public TCRs occurred in many.

TCRdb keeps only in-frame clones here, not all; method: immunoSEQ multiplex PCR. Of around 70,000 clones listed, about 90% were seen once; the top ten hold just over 3%. On this clone itself: Its antigen is undetermined.

This TCR came from a young man in good health and CMV-seronegative. The sample consisted of PBMCs.

The CDR3 is CASSSDRGTSGINEQFF. DNA for the CDR3: TGTGCCAGTAGTTCGGACAGGGGGACTAGCGGGATCAATGAGCAGTTCTTC. The V call is TRBV19, the J call TRBJ2-1, with 13 bases identical to TRBD2. V dropped 5 bases and J dropped 6; count of bases not matched to a gene: 10. The germline CDR1 and CDR2 sequences are LNHDA and SQIVND (reference sequence). The CDR3 runs 17 residues.